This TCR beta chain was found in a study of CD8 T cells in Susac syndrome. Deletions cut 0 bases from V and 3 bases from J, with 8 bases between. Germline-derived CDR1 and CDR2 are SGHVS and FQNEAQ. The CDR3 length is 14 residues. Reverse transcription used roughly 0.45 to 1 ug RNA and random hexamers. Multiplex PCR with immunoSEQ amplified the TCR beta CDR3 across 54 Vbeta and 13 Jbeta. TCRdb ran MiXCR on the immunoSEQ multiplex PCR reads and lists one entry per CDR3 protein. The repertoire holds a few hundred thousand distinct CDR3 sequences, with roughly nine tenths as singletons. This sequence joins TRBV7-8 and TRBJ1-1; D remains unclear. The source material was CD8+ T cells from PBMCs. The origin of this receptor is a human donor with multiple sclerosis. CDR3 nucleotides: TGTGCCAGCAGCTTAGCCAGCAAACACACTGAAGCTTTCTTT. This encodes CASSLASKHTEAFF.